The 2 T cell receptor beta chains in this list originate from one sample, sequenced in a study of cytomegalovirus exposure and HLA in healthy donors. PCR involved 60 Vbeta and 13 Jbeta primers. Only in-frame clones appear in the TCRdb table, and some are missing; sequencing was by immunoSEQ multiplex PCR. The sample has approximately 130,000 clones, more than 65% seen once. The sample comprised PBMCs. These receptors originate from a woman younger than 35 in good health and CMV-seronegative.

The V call is TRBV6-1, the J call TRBJ1-1; D remains unclear. This CDR3 comprises 13 residues. CDR1 and CDR2 (germline): MNHNS, SASEGT. Trimming took 6 bases from V and 0 from J, leaving 8 bases between them. The CDR3 DNA follows: TGTGCCAGCAGGATAGTCATGAACACTGAAGCTTTCTTT. Translation: CASRIVMNTEAFF.

The CDR3 here is CASTTWGGWNTEAFF. The CDR3 region has the DNA TGTGCCAGCACCACCTGGGGAGGTTGGAACACTGAAGCTTTCTTT. The genes are TRBV7-8 and TRBJ1-1; D uncertain. In germline, CDR1 is SGHVS, CDR2 FQNEAQ. Trimming pared 7 bases from V and 1 base from J, leaving 16 bases between. This CDR3 spans 15 amino acids.